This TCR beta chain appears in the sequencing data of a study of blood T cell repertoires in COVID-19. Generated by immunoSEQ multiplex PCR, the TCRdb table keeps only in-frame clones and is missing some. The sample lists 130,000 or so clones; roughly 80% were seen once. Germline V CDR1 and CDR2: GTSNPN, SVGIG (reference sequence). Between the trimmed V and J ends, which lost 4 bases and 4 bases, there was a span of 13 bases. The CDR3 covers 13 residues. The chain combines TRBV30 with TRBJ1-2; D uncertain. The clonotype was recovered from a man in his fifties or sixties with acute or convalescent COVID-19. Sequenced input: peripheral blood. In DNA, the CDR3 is TGTGCCTGGAAAATACAGCCCTCCTATGGCTACACCTTC. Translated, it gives CAWKIQPSYGYTF.